This entry is about one TCR beta chain. TCRdb used MiXCR to reprocess the 5' RACE reads, holding one entry per CDR3 protein. The table shows under 150,000 distinct CDR3 sequences, with roughly 8% occurring only once. This specimen comes from a study of CD8 T cells in ankylosing spondylitis. Sequencing was carried out using synovial fluid, either unsorted or a sorted T cell fraction (not recorded which). The origin of this receptor is a male donor with ankylosing spondylitis.

This CDR3 is CASSLATSGGIDTQYF. The CDR3 coding sequence is TGCGCCAGCAGCTTGGCCACTAGCGGGGGTATAGATACGCAGTATTTT. The genes are TRBV5-1 and TRBJ2-3; 11 bases line up with TRBD2. This CDR3 is 16 amino acids long. CDR1 and CDR2 from the germline V gene are SGHRS and YFSETQ. V was pared by 0 bases and J by 5 bases, with 5 bases of the junction left unmatched. Full variable domain (missing parts from reference TRBV5-1 and TRBJ2-3): KAGVTQTPRYLIKTRGQQVTLSCSPISGHRSVSWYQQTPGQGLQFLFEYFSETQRNKGNFPGRFSGRQFSNSRSEMNVSTLELGDSALYLCASSLATSGGIDTQYFGPGTRLTVL.